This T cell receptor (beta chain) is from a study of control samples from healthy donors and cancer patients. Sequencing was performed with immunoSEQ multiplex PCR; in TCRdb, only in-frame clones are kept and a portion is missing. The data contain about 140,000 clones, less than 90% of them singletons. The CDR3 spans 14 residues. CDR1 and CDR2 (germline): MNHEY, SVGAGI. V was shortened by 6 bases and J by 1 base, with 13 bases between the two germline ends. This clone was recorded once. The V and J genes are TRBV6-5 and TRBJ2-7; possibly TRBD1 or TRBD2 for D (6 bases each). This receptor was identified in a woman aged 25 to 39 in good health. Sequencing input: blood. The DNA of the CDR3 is TGTGCCAGCAGACCCGGGGGCAGGTCCTACGAGCAGTACTTC. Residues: CASRPGGRSYEQYF.